Presented here are 26 T cell receptor beta chains from one specimen sequenced in a study of PD-1 blockade in classical Hodgkin lymphoma. All the patients suffered relapse after autologous stem cell transplantation, and brentuximab vedotin exposure differed. The assay was immunoSEQ multiplex PCR, and TCRdb's table has in-frame clones only and misses some. The data contain tens of thousands of clones, roughly 89% of them singletons. Sequencing used peripheral blood mononuclear cells (PBMCs), obtained at baseline. The origin of the receptors is a human donor with classical Hodgkin lymphoma.

The rearrangement links TRBV30 to TRBJ2-1; no reliable D call. CDR1 GTSNPN and CDR2 SVGIG come from the germline V gene (reference sequence). The CDR3 has 15 residues. The V end was cut by 0 bases, the J end by 7 bases, with 16 bases between. The CDR3 DNA reads as TGTGCCTGGAGTGTAGAGGAAAGCCGGTTTAATGAGCAGTTCTTC. Its protein is CAWSVEESRFNEQFF.

The J gene is TRBJ2-2, the V gene TRBV21-1. TRBV21-1 is flagged as a pseudogene. This CDR3 spans 17 amino acids. CDR3 nucleotides: TGTGCCAGCAGCAAATTAGGGCTAGGGAAAAACACCGGGGAGCTGTTTTTT. Translating gives CASSKLGLGKNTGELFF.

The J gene is TRBJ1-5, the V gene TRBV7-9; tentatively, D is TRBD1 (5 bases). Trimming removed 6 bases at V and 4 bases at J, with 13 bases between. The length of the CDR3 is 14 residues. Germline V gives CDR1 SEHNR, CDR2 FQNEAQ (reference sequence). CDR3 in amino acids: CASSNGAGNQPQHF. The DNA for the CDR3 is TGTGCCAGCAGTAACGGGGCAGGGAATCAGCCCCAGCATTTT.

The chain employs TRBV11-2 and TRBJ1-3, with TRBD1 identical over 9 bases. With V trimmed by 1 base and J by 0 bases, 4 bases remained unmatched. Per germline, CDR1 SGHAT and CDR2 FQNNGV. The CDR3 loop spans 17 amino acids. The CDR3 region is CASSLVTGGSSGNTIYF. In DNA, the CDR3 is TGTGCCAGCAGCTTAGTGACAGGGGGAAGCTCTGGAAACACCATATATTTT.

The chain joins TRBV19 to TRBJ1-2, with a weak D call TRBD1 (5 bases). The CDR3 covers 13 residues. Germline assignment: CDR1 LNHDA and CDR2 SQIVND (reference sequence). The V and J ends lost 5 bases and 5 bases respectively, with 12 bases between them. The CDR3 loop reads CASSLGQAYGYTF. CDR3 nucleotides: TGTGCCAGTAGTCTCGGACAAGCATATGGCTACACCTTC.

This chain connects TRBV6-1 to TRBJ2-7, with D tentatively TRBD1 or TRBD2 (5 bases each). Trimming removed 0 bases at V and 0 bases at J, with 12 bases between. The germline gives CDR1 MNHNS, CDR2 SASEGT. This CDR3 has 16 amino acids. CDR3 DNA: TGTGCCAGCAGTGAAGCGTGGGGGACCCGCTCCTACGAGCAGTACTTC. It translates to CASSEAWGTRSYEQYF.

This chain links TRBV18 with TRBJ1-3; weak D call: TRBD1 (6 bases). The CDR3 extends over 15 amino acids. Trimming removed 3 bases at V and 3 bases at J, with 12 bases between. Germline values: CDR1 KGHSH, CDR2 LQKENI. The chain's CDR3 is CASSPTTGSGNTIYF. In DNA, the CDR3 is TGTGCCAGCTCACCTACTACAGGGAGTGGAAACACCATATATTTT.

The rearrangement uses TRBV19 and TRBJ1-1, with D possibly TRBD1 on 5 matching bases. The ends were cut back, 5 bases at V and 2 bases at J, with 18 bases in the middle. The CDR3 has 16 residues. CDR1 LNHDA and CDR2 SQIVND come from the germline V gene (reference sequence). The CDR3 sequence is CASSHYGAGINTEAFF. The CDR3, as DNA: TGTGCCAGTAGTCACTACGGGGCAGGGATTAACACTGAAGCTTTCTTT. The whole variable domain, remainder taken from reference TRBV19 and TRBJ1-1, is DGGITQSPKYLFRKEGQNVTLSCEQNLNHDAMYWYRQDPGQGLRLIYYSQIVNDFQKGDIAEGYSVSREKKESFPLTVTSAQKNPTAFYLCASSHYGAGINTEAFFGQGTRLTVV.

The chain has TRBV11-1 and TRBJ2-6; D unresolved. Trimming cost V 5 bases and J 0 bases, with 11 bases left between them. Germline values: CDR1 SGHAT, CDR2 FQDESV (reference sequence). The CDR3 runs 16 residues. Here the CDR3 DNA reads TGTGCCAGCAGCGGTGACCAACGCTCTGGGGCCAACGTCCTGACTTTC. Protein sequence: CASSGDQRSGANVLTF.

The gene calls are TRBV28 and TRBJ2-7; D perhaps matches TRBD1 (6 bases). The CDR3 contains 14 residues. Deletions cut 5 bases from V and 1 base from J, with 12 bases between. Looked up from germline, CDR1 is MDHEN and CDR2 is SYDVKM. CDR3 coding DNA: TGTGCCAGCAGTCCCCAGGGGCTGTCCTACGAGCAGTACTTC. Protein sequence: CASSPQGLSYEQYF.

This chain uses TRBV7-9 with TRBJ1-1; D unclear. CDR1 SEHNR and CDR2 FQNEAQ come from the germline V gene (reference sequence). The CDR3 consists of 13 residues. V was shortened by 5 bases and J by 3 bases, with 10 bases between the two germline ends. The CDR3 here is CASSARGDTEAFF. The DNA for the CDR3 is TGTGCCAGCAGCGCCCGTGGTGACACTGAAGCTTTCTTT.

The chain uses TRBV6-5 and TRBJ2-7, with TRBD2 matching over 7 bases. The CDR3 is 12 amino acids. Germline-derived CDR1 and CDR2 are MNHEY and SVGAGI. The V segment lost 4 bases and the J segment 12 bases; nucleotides outside the gene matches: 9. CDR3 in DNA: TGTGCCAGCAGTTCAGAGGTGCGGGAGACGTACTTC. It translates to CASSSEVRETYF.

This chain connects TRBV6-5 to TRBJ1-2, with 12 bases identical to TRBD1. Germline V lookup: CDR1 MNHEY, CDR2 SVGAGI. The CDR3 has 15 amino acids. J was trimmed by 8 bases and V by 2 bases; bases with no gene match: 6. The CDR3 DNA follows: TGTGCCAGCAGTTACGGTGGGACAGGGGGCACGGGCTACACCTTC. Translation: CASSYGGTGGTGYTF.

J is TRBJ2-5 and V is TRBV19; TRBD2 aligns across 9 bases. V shed 6 bases and J 4 bases; nucleotides not matched to a gene: 6. Germline V gives CDR1 LNHDA, CDR2 SQIVND (reference sequence). CDR3 length equals 14 residues. The CDR3 loop reads CASSPDSGRETQYF. Here the CDR3 DNA reads TGTGCCAGTAGCCCGGATAGCGGGAGAGAGACCCAGTACTTC. Supplemented by reference TRBV19 and TRBJ2-5, the full variable domain reads DGGITQSPKYLFRKEGQNVTLSCEQNLNHDAMYWYRQDPGQGLRLIYYSQIVNDFQKGDIAEGYSVSREKKESFPLTVTSAQKNPTAFYLCASSPDSGRETQYFGPGTRLLVL.

The chain uses TRBV7-9 and TRBJ1-2; no firm D call. Looked up from germline, CDR1 is SEHNR and CDR2 is FQNEAQ (reference sequence). There are 13 residues in the CDR3. The ends were cut back, 5 bases at V and 5 bases at J, with 12 bases in the middle. CDR3 nucleotides: TGTGCCAGCAGCCCCGACCCCCCTTATGGCTACACCTTC. It is translated as CASSPDPPYGYTF.

This clone was counted a single time. The chain couples TRBV6-5 to TRBJ2-3, with D uncertain. V was pared by 0 bases and J by 5 bases, with 6 bases between. CDR1 and CDR2 from the germline V gene are MNHEY and SVGAGI. The CDR3 runs 13 residues. DNA for the CDR3: TGTGCCAGCAGTTACTCTAAGGTAGATACGCAGTATTTT. It codes for CASSYSKVDTQYF.

CDR3 region: CSAPYGDTQYF. In DNA, the CDR3 is TGCAGTGCTCCCTATGGAGATACGCAGTATTTT. The rearrangement joins TRBV20-1 to TRBJ2-3; no reliable D call. Germline loops: CDR1 DFQATT, CDR2 SNEGSKA (reference sequence). V was cut by 5 bases and J by 5 bases, with 8 bases left in between. CDR3 length: 11 residues.

This clone was counted between two and nine times. The chain employs TRBV6-1 and TRBJ1-5; no clear D gene. Trimming removed 6 bases from V and 4 bases from J, with 16 bases in between. CDR3 size: 15 residues. The germline CDR1 and CDR2 sequences are MNHNS and SASEGT. Written as DNA, the CDR3 is TGTGCCAGCAGCCCAGACCCCCGAGGGAATCAGCCCCAGCATTTT. Residues: CASSPDPRGNQPQHF.

Only a few counts were recorded for this clone. The DNA of the CDR3 is TGTGCCAGCAGTGAGACCACTGAAGCTTTCTTT. Protein sequence: CASSETTEAFF. The chain has TRBV6-1 and TRBJ1-1; D gene uncertain. With 3 bases removed from V and 4 bases from J, the gap between germline ends came to 3 bases. This CDR3 has 11 residues. In germline, CDR1 is MNHNS, CDR2 SASEGT.

The chain recombines TRBV11-2 with TRBJ2-5; 8 positions match TRBD2. With V trimmed by 0 bases and J by 4 bases, 13 bases remained unmatched. Germline V gene data show CDR1 as SGHAT and CDR2 as FQNNGV. The CDR3 is 18 residues long. As DNA, the CDR3 is TGTGCCAGCAGCTTAGAACTAGCGGTCCTCCGAGGGGGAGAGACCCAGTACTTC. Translating gives CASSLELAVLRGGETQYF. Full variable domain (remainder filled in from reference TRBV11-2 and TRBJ2-5): EAGVAQSPRYKIIEKRQSVAFWCNPISGHATLYWYQQILGQGPKLLIQFQNNGVVDDSQLPKDRFSAERLKGVDSTLKIQPAKLEDSAVYLCASSLELAVLRGGETQYFGPGTRLLVL.

The chain has TRBV18 and TRBJ2-1; 7 nucleotides match TRBD2. The V gene's germline CDR1 is KGHSH and CDR2 LQKENI. The CDR3 spans 13 residues. Unmatched junction bases numbered 5, after V lost 2 bases and J lost 10 bases. For the CDR3, the DNA is TGTGCCAGCTCACCATCCCAAGCGGGGGAGCAGTTCTTC. It is translated as CASSPSQAGEQFF.

The chain recombines TRBV5-1 with TRBJ2-4, with D hard to call. This CDR3 comprises 14 residues. Trimming shortened V by 0 bases and J by 7 bases, and 11 bases separated the two germline ends. Germline V lookup: CDR1 SGHRS, CDR2 YFSETQ. The CDR3 DNA reads TGCGCCAGCAGCTTGGGAGACGCCCGGAACATTCAGTACTTC. Protein product: CASSLGDARNIQYF.

J is TRBJ2-7 and V is TRBV29-1, with TRBD1 identical over 9 bases. The CDR3 has 14 residues. Looked up from germline, CDR1 is SQVTM and CDR2 is ANQGSEA. With 6 bases clipped from V and 1 base from J, the junction kept 7 bases outside the gene matches. The CDR3 nucleotides are TGCAGCGTCCTGGTTGGACAGGGGTCCTACGAGCAGTACTTC. Translated, it gives CSVLVGQGSYEQYF.

This rearrangement joins TRBV10-1 to TRBJ2-5, with 12 positions matching TRBD1. With 6 bases clipped from V and 3 bases from J, the junction kept 5 bases outside the gene matches. The CDR3 consists of 15 residues. From germline, CDR1 is WNHNN and CDR2 SYGVQD (reference sequence). CDR3 DNA sequence: TGCGCCAGCAGCGCCGGGACAGGGGGCGAAGAGACCCAGTACTTC. Translating gives CASSAGTGGEETQYF.

This clone was seen once. Here the CDR3 reads CASSPANSGGGANVLTF. The CDR3 DNA is TGTGCCAGCAGCCCCGCTAATTCCGGGGGCGGGGCCAACGTCCTGACTTTC. The chain couples TRBV5-6 to TRBJ2-6; the D call may be TRBD1 or TRBD2 (6 bases each). CDR3 length: 17 amino acids. CDR1 and CDR2 (germline): SGHDT, YYEEEE. V gave up 4 bases and J gave up 4 bases, with 18 bases separating them. Drawing the rest from reference TRBV5-6 and TRBJ2-6, the complete variable domain is DAGVTQSPTHLIKTRGQQVTLRCSPKSGHDTVSWYQQALGQGPQFIFQYYEEEERQRGNFPDRFSGHQFPNYSSELNVNALLLGDSALYLCASSPANSGGGANVLTFGAGSRLTVL.

This chain joins TRBV2 and TRBJ2-1; no firm D call. The CDR3 totals 20 residues. Germline V gene sequence: CDR1 SNHLY, CDR2 FYNNEI. The V and J ends lost 0 bases and 0 bases respectively, with 21 bases between them. CDR3 in DNA: TGTGCCAGCAGTGAAGCTCCCTCCCGTAACTGGTTGAGCTCCTACAATGAGCAGTTCTTC. This encodes CASSEAPSRNWLSSYNEQFF.